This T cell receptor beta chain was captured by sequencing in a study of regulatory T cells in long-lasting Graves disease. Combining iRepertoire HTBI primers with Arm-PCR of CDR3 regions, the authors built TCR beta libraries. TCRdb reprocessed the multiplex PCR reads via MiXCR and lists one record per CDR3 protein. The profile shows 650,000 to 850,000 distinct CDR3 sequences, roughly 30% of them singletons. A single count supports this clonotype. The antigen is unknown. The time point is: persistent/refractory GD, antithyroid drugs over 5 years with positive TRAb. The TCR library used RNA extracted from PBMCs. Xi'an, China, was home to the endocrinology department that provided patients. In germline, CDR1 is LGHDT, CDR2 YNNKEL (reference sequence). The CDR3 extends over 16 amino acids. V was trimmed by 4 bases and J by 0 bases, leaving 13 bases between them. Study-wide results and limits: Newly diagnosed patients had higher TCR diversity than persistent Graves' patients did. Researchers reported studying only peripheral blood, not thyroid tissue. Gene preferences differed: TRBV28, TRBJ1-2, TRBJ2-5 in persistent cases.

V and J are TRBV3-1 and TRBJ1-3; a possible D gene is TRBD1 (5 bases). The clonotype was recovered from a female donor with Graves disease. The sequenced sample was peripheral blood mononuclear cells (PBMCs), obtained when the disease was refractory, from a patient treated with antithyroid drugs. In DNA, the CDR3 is TGTGCCAGCAGCCGAGGGGACCTAAGCTCTGGAAACACCATATATTTT. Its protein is CASSRGDLSSGNTIYF.